This T cell receptor (beta chain) was identified during a study of cytomegalovirus exposure and HLA in healthy donors. Study conclusions and caveats: Using the classifier, cytomegalovirus status was reportedly diagnosed with high specificity and sensitivity. Among the sequence variants, a highly shared cluster was likely an artifact of sequencing.

CDR1 MNHEY and CDR2 SVGAGI come from the germline V gene. This CDR3 spans 13 amino acids. J gave up 1 base and V 7 bases, and 3 bases lay outside the gene matches. Details on this clone: The antigen is undetermined.

In the PCR, 60 Vbeta and 13 Jbeta primers were used. Some clones are missing from TCRdb's copy, which holds only in-frame ones; the method was immunoSEQ multiplex PCR. Of some 140,000 clones in the sample, roughly 76% were seen once. This receptor was identified in a woman aged 40 to 49 in good health and CMV-seronegative. V is TRBV6-5 and J is TRBJ1-1, with 7 nucleotides matching TRBD1. Sequenced sample: PBMCs. The CDR3 region has the DNA TGTGCCAGCACCCGGACAGGGAACACTGAAGCTTTCTTT. Its protein is CASTRTGNTEAFF.